This is a list of T cell receptor beta chains from one sample in a study of cytomegalovirus exposure and HLA in healthy donors. The protocol was immunoSEQ multiplex PCR, while the TCRdb copy is restricted to in-frame clones and leaves out a portion. The data hold about 50,000 clones, with around 70% observed a single time. Sequencing was done on a sample of PBMCs. The origin of the receptors is a woman aged 45-65 years in good health and CMV-seronegative. Both conserved end residues are part of each CDR3. D genes are given only for firm matches. Size tells how often a clone was seen (once, few, many) or the class of an expanded clone, and some rows leave it out.

>TRBV2|TRBJ1-4|.|once
TGTGCCAGCAGTTCCAGGGTCGGGAATGAAAAACTGTTTTTT
CASSSRVGNEKLFF
>TRBV4-2|TRBJ1-1|.|.
TGTGCCAGCAGCATAGACCCCGGGGGTATGAACACTGAAGCTTTCTTT
CASSIDPGGMNTEAFF
>TRBV6-6|TRBJ1-4|.|.
TGTGCCAGCAGGGGGGAGGGGACGGCAACTAATGAAAAACAGTTTTTT
CASRGEGTATNEKQFF
>TRBV5-4|TRBJ1-2|.|.
TGTGCCAGCAGCTTACAGGACGATGGCTACACCTTC
CASSLQDDGYTF
>TRBV25-1|TRBJ1-1|.|.
TGTGCCAGCAGCAAGGGGTCGGGGAACACTGAAGCTTTCTTT
CASSKGSGNTEAFF
>TRBV2|TRBJ2-7|.|.
TGTGCCAGCACAAAACAATACGAGCAGTACTTC
CASTKQYEQYF
>TRBV19|TRBJ2-7|TRBD1|.
TGTGCCAGTACTCAGCCGGGACAGAATATAACCTACGAGCAGTACTTC
CASTQPGQNITYEQYF
>TRBV27|TRBJ2-5|TRBD1|.
TGTGCCAGCAGTATGCGACAGGGGGCAACCCAGTACTTC
CASSMRQGATQYF
>TRBV7-3|TRBJ1-2|.|.
TGTGCCAGCTCTGACGGAGACTATGGCTACACCTTC
CASSDGDYGYTF
>TRBV18|TRBJ1-4|.|.
TGTGCCAGCTCACCAGGCTCAGACTATGAAAAACTGTTTTTT
CASSPGSDYEKLFF
>TRBV2|TRBJ2-5|TRBD1|.
TGTGCCAGCAAACAGGGGGTGGAGACCCAGTACTTC
CASKQGVETQYF
>TRBV28|TRBJ1-5|.|.
TGTGCCAGCAGTTTGGCATTTCATCAGCCCCAGCATTTT
CASSLAFHQPQHF
>TRBV10-2|TRBJ2-7|.|.
TGCGCCAGCAGTGGTAGTTCTTACGAGCAGTACTTC
CASSGSSYEQYF
>TRBV7-2|TRBJ1-2|.|.
TGTGCCAGCAGCCCTCGGGCAGGGGCGGGGGGCGGATATGGCTACACCTTC
CASSPRAGAGGGYGYTF
>TRBV5-1|TRBJ1-4|TRBD1|.
TGCGCCAGCAGATACAGGGGCGATAGTGAAAAACTGTTTTTT
CASRYRGDSEKLFF
>TRBV30|TRBJ2-3|TRBD2|.
TGTGCCTGGAGTGTAGGGGCCCATAGCGGGTGGGGACCAGATACGCAGTATTTT
CAWSVGAHSGWGPDTQYF
>TRBV5-5|TRBJ1-4|TRBD1|.
TGTGCCAGCAGCTGGGACAGGGGCGGCGAAAAACTGTTTTTT
CASSWDRGGEKLFF
>TRBV4-2|TRBJ2-3|TRBD2|.
TGTGCCAGCAGCCAAAGCGGGGGGAACACAGATACGCAGTATTTT
CASSQSGGNTDTQYF
>TRBV11-2|TRBJ2-7|TRBD2|.
TGTGCCAGCAGCCCGACTAGCGGGAGACCCTACGAGCAGTACTTC
CASSPTSGRPYEQYF
>TRBV30|TRBJ1-1|.|.
TGTGCCTTCGCCCGGCGGGGGGCTATGAACACTGAAGCTTTCTTT
CAFARRGAMNTEAFF